The entry below describes one T cell receptor beta chain. In the original processing: For nucleated cells, counts were estimated from reference gene primer amplification. Produced via immunoSEQ multiplex PCR; TCRdb's table is partial and in-frame only. V and J calls and clone size are copied from that table; D and trimming were computed from the DNA. The sample carries some 180,000 clones, 80% to 95% recorded once. The data derive from a study of blood T cell repertoires in COVID-19. Study-wide context: The cDNA or gDNA used as material had been derived from T cells, B-cell-depleted T cells, or PBMCs.

CDR1 MDHEN and CDR2 SYDVKM come from the germline V gene. V was cut by 5 bases and J by 7 bases, with 11 bases left in between. This CDR3 comprises 12 residues. The gene calls are TRBV28 and TRBJ1-1; weak D call: TRBD1 (5 bases). The sample comprised peripheral blood. The clonotype comes from a man over 45 with acute or convalescent COVID-19. CDR3 region: CASSGSRGEAFF. CDR3 sequence (DNA): TGTGCCAGCAGTGGTAGTAGGGGTGAAGCTTTCTTT.